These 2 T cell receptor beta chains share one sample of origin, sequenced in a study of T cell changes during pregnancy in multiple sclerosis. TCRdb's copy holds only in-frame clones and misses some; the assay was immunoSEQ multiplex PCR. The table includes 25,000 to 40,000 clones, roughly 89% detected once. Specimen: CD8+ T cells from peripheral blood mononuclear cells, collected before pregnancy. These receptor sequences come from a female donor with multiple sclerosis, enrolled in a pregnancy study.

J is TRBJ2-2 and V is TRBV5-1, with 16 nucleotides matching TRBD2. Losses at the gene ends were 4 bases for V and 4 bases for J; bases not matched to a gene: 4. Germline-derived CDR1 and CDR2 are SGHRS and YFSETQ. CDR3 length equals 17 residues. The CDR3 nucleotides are TGCGCCAGCAGCGTGGGACTAGCGGGAGGGCCCACCGGGGAGCTGTTTTTT. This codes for CASSVGLAGGPTGELFF.

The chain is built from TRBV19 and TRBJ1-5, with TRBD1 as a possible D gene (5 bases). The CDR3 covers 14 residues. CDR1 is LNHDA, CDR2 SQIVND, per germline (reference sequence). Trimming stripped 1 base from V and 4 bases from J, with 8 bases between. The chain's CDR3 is CASSIGAGNQPQHF. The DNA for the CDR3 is TGTGCCAGTAGTATAGGGGCAGGGAATCAGCCCCAGCATTTT.